This T cell receptor (beta chain) was captured by sequencing in a study of shared T cell receptors in the human thymus. In germline, CDR1 is SGHRS, CDR2 YFSETQ. There are 15 residues in the CDR3. Trimming cost V 5 bases and J 3 bases, with 14 bases left between them. Only in-frame clones appear in the TCRdb table, and some are missing; sequencing was by immunoSEQ multiplex PCR. This table has around 730,000 clones, 75% to 90% appearing once. Separately, the same data were catalogued under a study of human thymus T cells.

This receptor was obtained from a girl in the first two years of life with a congenital heart defect. The V gene is TRBV5-1, the J gene TRBJ2-2; possibly TRBD2 for D (7 bases). What was sequenced was thymocytes. CDR3 sequence: CASSSGAGDTGELFF. As DNA, the CDR3 is TGCGCCAGCAGTTCAGGGGCGGGGGACACCGGGGAGCTGTTTTTT.